One sample yielded the 10 T cell receptor beta chains listed below, sequenced in a study of blood T cell repertoires in COVID-19. Data came from immunoSEQ multiplex PCR; TCRdb stores just in-frame clones and leaves some out. The repertoire holds roughly 410,000 clones, with over 75% as singletons. What was sequenced was peripheral blood. All receptors derive from a woman in her sixties with COVID-19, enrolled during active disease.

The CDR3 bases are TGTGCCGCGGGACAGGGTTGGGGCTATAATTCACCCCTCCACTTT. Translating it yields CAAGQGWGYNSPLHF. The chain couples TRBV19 to TRBJ1-6; 9 nucleotides agree with TRBD1. Germline V lookup: CDR1 LNHDA, CDR2 SQIVND (reference sequence). The CDR3 extends over 15 amino acids. Trimming at V came to 11 bases and at J to 3 bases, leaving 8 bases not matched to a gene.

The chain has TRBV5-4 and TRBJ2-7, with D possibly TRBD1 on 6 matching bases. V dropped 2 bases and J dropped 5 bases, with 14 bases sitting between them. The CDR3 is 14 residues long. CDR1 and CDR2 from the germline V gene are SGHNT and YYREEE (reference sequence). DNA for the CDR3: TGTGCCAGCAGCTTACAGGGAAGGAAGCACGAGCAGTACTTC. Protein sequence: CASSLQGRKHEQYF.

The rearrangement joins TRBV6-6 to TRBJ1-1; D not certain. The CDR3 is 15 amino acids. Trimming left V 6 bases short and J 5 bases short, with 19 bases between. The germline CDR1 and CDR2 sequences are MNHNY and SVGAGI (reference sequence). The CDR3: CASSPTTIAGTEAFF. The CDR3 nucleotides read TGTGCCAGCAGCCCCACAACCATCGCGGGAACTGAAGCTTTCTTT.

The chain joins TRBV6-6 to TRBJ1-1; a weak D match, TRBD1 (5 bases). CDR3 length equals 15 residues. V lost 6 bases, J lost 4 bases, and 18 bases lay in between. CDR1 MNHNY and CDR2 SVGAGI come from the germline V gene (reference sequence). This CDR3 reads CASSPPTVRTTEAFF. CDR3 DNA: TGTGCCAGCAGCCCCCCGACAGTTCGCACCACTGAAGCTTTCTTT.

This clone occurred a few times. The V and J genes are TRBV9 and TRBJ2-7; possible D gene TRBD1, 5 bases. CDR3 length: 14 amino acids. V lost 0 bases and J lost 3, with 10 bases in between. Germline V gene sequence: CDR1 SGDLS, CDR2 YYNGEE. The CDR3 coding sequence is TGTGCCAGCAGCGTAGAAGGGGCCGTCTACGAGCAGTACTTC. Protein: CASSVEGAVYEQYF.

V usage is TRBV11-2 and J usage is TRBJ2-3; D is ambiguous. The V end was cut by 0 bases, the J end by 0 bases, with 7 bases between. The CDR3 consists of 15 residues. CDR1 and CDR2 (germline): SGHAT, FQNNGV. Here the CDR3 reads CASSLETASTDTQYF. Written as DNA, the CDR3 is TGTGCCAGCAGCTTAGAAACAGCTAGCACAGATACGCAGTATTTT.

This clone appeared a few times. The chain employs TRBV11-2 and TRBJ1-1; D is possibly TRBD1 (6 bases). The germline gives CDR1 SGHAT, CDR2 FQNNGV. This CDR3 region has 14 residues. Between the trimmed V and J ends, which lost 5 bases and 6 bases, there was a span of 16 bases. The CDR3 coding sequence is TGTGCCAGCAGCACACAGGGTATGAGCTCTGAAGCTTTCTTT. Protein product: CASSTQGMSSEAFF. The whole variable domain, remainder taken from reference TRBV11-2 and TRBJ1-1, is EAGVAQSPRYKIIEKRQSVAFWCNPISGHATLYWYQQILGQGPKLLIQFQNNGVVDDSQLPKDRFSAERLKGVDSTLKIQPAKLEDSAVYLCASSTQGMSSEAFFGQGTRLTVV.

The genes are TRBV7-8 and TRBJ2-1; TRBD1 matches 8 bases. Germline CDR1 is SGHVS and CDR2 is FQNEAQ. With V trimmed by 1 base and J by 6 bases, 11 bases remained unmatched. The CDR3 has 17 amino acids. CDR3 nucleotide sequence: TGTGCCAGCAGCTTAGTTAGTTGGGGTGGACAGGGCAATGAGCAGTTCTTC. Its translation is CASSLVSWGGQGNEQFF.

This clone was observed once. Here the CDR3 DNA reads TGTGCCAGCGGGCCGTCTGCCGGAGGAGACGAGCAGTACTTC. Protein: CASGPSAGGDEQYF. V gene TRBV28 combines with J gene TRBJ2-7; the D gene is possibly TRBD2 (5 bases). CDR3 size: 14 residues. V lost 8 bases and J 5 bases, leaving 19 bases between the germline ends. Germline lookup yields CDR1 MDHEN and CDR2 SYDVKM.

The gene calls are TRBV5-5 and TRBJ2-5; 7 positions match TRBD2. The ends lost 2 bases at V and 4 bases at J; junction bases unmatched: 2. This CDR3 is 13 amino acids long. Germline V gene sequence: CDR1 SGHKS, CDR2 YYEKEE (reference sequence). The CDR3 coding sequence is TGTGCCAGCAGCTTAGCGGGAATAGAGACCCAGTACTTC. It codes for CASSLAGIETQYF.